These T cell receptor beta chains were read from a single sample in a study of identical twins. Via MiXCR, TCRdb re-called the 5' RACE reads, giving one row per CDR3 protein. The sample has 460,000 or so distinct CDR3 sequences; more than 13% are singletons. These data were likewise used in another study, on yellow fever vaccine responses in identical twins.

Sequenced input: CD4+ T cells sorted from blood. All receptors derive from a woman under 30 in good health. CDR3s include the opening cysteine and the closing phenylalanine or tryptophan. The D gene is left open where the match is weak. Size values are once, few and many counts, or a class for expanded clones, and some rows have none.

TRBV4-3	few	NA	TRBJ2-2	TGCGCCAGCAGCCAAGAGGGCAGGGTTGCCGGGGAGCTGTTTTTT	CASSQEGRVAGELFF
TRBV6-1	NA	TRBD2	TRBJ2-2	TGTGCCAGTCTACTAGCGGGGGGGTCGAACACCGGGGAGCTGTTTTTT	CASLLAGGSNTGELFF
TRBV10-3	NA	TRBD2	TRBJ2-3	TGTGCCATCCGATTAGCGGGAGGGACAGATACGCAGTATTTT	CAIRLAGGTDTQYF
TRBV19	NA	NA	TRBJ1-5	TGTGCCAGTAGTATGTACGGGGTTGGCAATCAGCCCCAGCATTTT	CASSMYGVGNQPQHF
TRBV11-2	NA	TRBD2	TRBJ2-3	TGTGCCAGCAGCCCCCGCGGGGGGGCCCGCACAGATACGCAGTATTTT	CASSPRGGARTDTQYF
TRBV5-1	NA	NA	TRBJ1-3	TGCGCCAGCAGCTTGACAGGGACCATTGGAAACACCATATATTTT	CASSLTGTIGNTIYF
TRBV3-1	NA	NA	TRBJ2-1	TGTGCCAGCAGCCCCCTGCGAGGACTGCAGTGGGACAATGAGCAGTTCTTC	CASSPLRGLQWDNEQFF
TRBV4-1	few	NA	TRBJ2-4	TGCGCCAGCAGCCAGGGACCCTTAGCCAAAAACATTCAGTACTTC	CASSQGPLAKNIQYF
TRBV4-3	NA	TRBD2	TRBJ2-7	TGCGCCAGCAGCCGAACGGGCGGGACGGGACTAGCGGGGACCTACGAGCAGTACTTC	CASSRTGGTGLAGTYEQYF
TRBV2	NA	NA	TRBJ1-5	TGTGCCAGCAGTGAAGCATATCAGAGGGCTTCCAATCAGCCCCAGCATTTT	CASSEAYQRASNQPQHF
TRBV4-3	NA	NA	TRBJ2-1	TGCGCCAGCAGCCAAGACCGGGACTACAATGAGCAGTTCTTC	CASSQDRDYNEQFF
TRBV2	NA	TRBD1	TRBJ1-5	TGTGCCAGCATCAGCCACAGGGGGCTCGTCAATCAGCCCCAGCATTTT	CASISHRGLVNQPQHF
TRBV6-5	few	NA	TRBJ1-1	TGTGCCAGCAGTTACGGGGCCCGCGGCACTGAAGCTTTCTTT	CASSYGARGTEAFF
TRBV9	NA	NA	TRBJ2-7	TGTGCCAGCAGTAAGGCGGCAACAGGCCGGGACTTACACTTC	CASSKAATGRDLHF
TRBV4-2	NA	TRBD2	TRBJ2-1	TGTGCCAGCAGCCAAGGGCCCCCAACTAGCGGGGGGGCGAAGGAGCAGTTCTTC	CASSQGPPTSGGAKEQFF
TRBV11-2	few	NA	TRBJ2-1	TGTGCCAGCAGCCTCACCTCATTAGGATACAATGAGCAGTTCTTC	CASSLTSLGYNEQFF
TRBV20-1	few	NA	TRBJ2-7	TGCAGTGCTAGGTTGACTGGTGACCCGAAATTATACGAGCAGTACTTC	CSARLTGDPKLYEQYF
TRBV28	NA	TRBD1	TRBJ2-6	TGTGCCAGCAGTTTTTACAGGGGTGGGGCCAACGTCCTGACTTTC	CASSFYRGGANVLTF
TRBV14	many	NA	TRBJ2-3	TGTGCCAGCAGCCAAGTTCCAGGTGGGGGCAGTCGCACAGATACGCAGTATTTT	CASSQVPGGGSRTDTQYF
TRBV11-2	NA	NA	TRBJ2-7	TGTGCCAGCAGCTTAGTTGGAAACTACGAGCAGTACTTC	CASSLVGNYEQYF